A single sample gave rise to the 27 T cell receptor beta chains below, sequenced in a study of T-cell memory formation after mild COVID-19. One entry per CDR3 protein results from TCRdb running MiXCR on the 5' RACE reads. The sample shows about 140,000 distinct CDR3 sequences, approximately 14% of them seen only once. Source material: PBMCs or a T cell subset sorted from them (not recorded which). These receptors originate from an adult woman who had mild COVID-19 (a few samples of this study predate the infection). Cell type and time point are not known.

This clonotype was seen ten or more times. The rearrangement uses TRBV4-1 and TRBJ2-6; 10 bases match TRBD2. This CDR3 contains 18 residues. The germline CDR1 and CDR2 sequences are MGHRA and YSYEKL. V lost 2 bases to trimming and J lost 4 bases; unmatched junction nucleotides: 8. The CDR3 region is CASSQFGLAGAGANVLTF. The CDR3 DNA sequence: TGCGCCAGCAGCCAATTTGGTCTAGCGGGGGCCGGGGCCAACGTCCTGACTTTC.

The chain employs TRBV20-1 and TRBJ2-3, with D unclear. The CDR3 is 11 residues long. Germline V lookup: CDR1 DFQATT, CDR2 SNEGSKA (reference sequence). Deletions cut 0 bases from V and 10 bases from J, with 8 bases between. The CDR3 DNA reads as TGCAGTGCTAGAGAGTCGGGCTCGCAGTATTTT. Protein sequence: CSARESGSQYF.

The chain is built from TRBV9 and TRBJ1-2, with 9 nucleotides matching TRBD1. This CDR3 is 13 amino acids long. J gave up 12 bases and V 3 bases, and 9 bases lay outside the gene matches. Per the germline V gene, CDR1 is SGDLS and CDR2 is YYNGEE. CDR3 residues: CASSAGQGVSHTF. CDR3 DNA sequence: TGTGCCAGCAGCGCGGGACAGGGAGTTTCTCACACCTTC.

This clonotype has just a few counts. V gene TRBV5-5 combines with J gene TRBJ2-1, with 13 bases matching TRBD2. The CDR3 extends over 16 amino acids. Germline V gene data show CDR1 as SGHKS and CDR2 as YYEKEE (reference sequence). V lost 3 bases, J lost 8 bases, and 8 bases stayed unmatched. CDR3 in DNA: TGTGCCAGCAGCTCTACTAGCGGGAGGGCCTGGGATGAGCAGTTCTTC. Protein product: CASSSTSGRAWDEQFF.

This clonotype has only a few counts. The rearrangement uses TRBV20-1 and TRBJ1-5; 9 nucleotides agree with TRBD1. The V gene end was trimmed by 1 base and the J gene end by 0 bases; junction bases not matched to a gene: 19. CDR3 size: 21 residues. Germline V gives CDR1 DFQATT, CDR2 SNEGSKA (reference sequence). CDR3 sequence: CSARASGTGYSPYSSNQPQHF. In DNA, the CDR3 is TGCAGTGCTAGAGCGTCCGGGACAGGGTACTCCCCTTACAGTAGCAATCAGCCCCAGCATTTT.

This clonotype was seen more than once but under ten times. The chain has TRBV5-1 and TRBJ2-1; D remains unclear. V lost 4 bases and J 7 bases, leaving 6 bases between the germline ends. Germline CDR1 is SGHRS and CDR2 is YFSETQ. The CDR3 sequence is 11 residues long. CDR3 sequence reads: CASSLENEQFF. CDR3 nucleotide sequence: TGCGCCAGCAGCCTGGAGAATGAGCAGTTCTTC.

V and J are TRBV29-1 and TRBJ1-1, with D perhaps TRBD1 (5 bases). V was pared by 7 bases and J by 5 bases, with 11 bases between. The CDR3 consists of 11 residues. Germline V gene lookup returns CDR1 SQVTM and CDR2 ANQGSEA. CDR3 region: CSDSPGTEAFF. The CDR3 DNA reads TGCAGCGACAGCCCAGGGACTGAAGCTTTCTTT.

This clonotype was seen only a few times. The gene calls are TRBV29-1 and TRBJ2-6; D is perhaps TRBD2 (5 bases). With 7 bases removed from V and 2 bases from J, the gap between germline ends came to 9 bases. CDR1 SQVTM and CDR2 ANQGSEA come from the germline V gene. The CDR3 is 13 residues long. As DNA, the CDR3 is TGCAGCGCAGGAGGAACTGGGGCCAACGTCCTGACTTTC. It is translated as CSAGGTGANVLTF.

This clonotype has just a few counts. The CDR3 sequence: CASSQEGRTSGRSSYEQYF. The CDR3 region has the DNA TGTGCCAGCAGCCAAGAGGGCCGGACTAGCGGGCGTAGCTCCTACGAGCAGTACTTC. V is TRBV3-1 and J is TRBJ2-7, with 11 bases aligning to TRBD2. The J segment lost 0 bases and the V segment lost 0 bases, leaving 10 bases of the junction unmatched. In germline, CDR1 is LGHDT, CDR2 YNNKEL (reference sequence). The CDR3 loop spans 19 amino acids.

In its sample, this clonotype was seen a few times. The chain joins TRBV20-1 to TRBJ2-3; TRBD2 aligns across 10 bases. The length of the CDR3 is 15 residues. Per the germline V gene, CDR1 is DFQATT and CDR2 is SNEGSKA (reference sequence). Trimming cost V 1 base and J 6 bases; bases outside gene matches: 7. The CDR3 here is CSARAAAGGLDTQYF. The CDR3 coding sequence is TGCAGTGCTAGAGCTGCAGCGGGGGGGCTGGATACGCAGTATTTT.

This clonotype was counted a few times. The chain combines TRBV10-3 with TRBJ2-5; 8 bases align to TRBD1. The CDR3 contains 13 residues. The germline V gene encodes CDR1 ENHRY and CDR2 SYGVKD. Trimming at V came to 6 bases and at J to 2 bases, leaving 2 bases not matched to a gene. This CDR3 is CAIRRTGQETQYF. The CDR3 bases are TGTGCCATCAGACGGACAGGGCAAGAGACCCAGTACTTC.

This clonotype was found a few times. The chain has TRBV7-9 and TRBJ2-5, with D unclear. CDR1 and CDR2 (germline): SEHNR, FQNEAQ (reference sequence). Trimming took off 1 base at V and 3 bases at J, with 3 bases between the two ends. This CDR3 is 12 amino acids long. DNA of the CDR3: TGTGCCAGCAGCTTAGATGAAGAGACCCAGTACTTC. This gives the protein CASSLDEETQYF.

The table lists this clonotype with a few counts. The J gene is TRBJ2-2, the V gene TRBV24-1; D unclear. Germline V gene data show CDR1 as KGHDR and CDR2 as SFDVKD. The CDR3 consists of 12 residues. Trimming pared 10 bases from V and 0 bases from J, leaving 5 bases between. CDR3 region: CATGPNTGELFF. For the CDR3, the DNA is TGTGCCACTGGGCCGAACACCGGGGAGCTGTTTTTT.

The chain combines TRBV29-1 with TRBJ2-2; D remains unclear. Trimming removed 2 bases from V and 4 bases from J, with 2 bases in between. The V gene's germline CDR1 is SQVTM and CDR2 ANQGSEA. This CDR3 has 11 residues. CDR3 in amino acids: CSVETTGELFF. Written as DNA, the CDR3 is TGCAGCGTTGAAACCACCGGGGAGCTGTTTTTT.

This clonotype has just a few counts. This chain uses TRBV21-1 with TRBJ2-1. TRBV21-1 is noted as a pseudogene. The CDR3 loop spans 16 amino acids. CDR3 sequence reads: CASSSCSGISYNEQFF. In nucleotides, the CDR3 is TGTGCCAGCAGCTCCTGCAGCGGGATCTCCTACAATGAGCAGTTCTTC.

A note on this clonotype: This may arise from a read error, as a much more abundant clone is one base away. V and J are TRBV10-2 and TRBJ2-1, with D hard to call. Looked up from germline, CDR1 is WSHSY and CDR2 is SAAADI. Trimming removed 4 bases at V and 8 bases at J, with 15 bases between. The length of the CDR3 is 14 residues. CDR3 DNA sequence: TGCGCCAGCAGTGTGTCTCAAGAATACTATGAGCAGTTCTTC. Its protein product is CASSVSQEYYEQFF.

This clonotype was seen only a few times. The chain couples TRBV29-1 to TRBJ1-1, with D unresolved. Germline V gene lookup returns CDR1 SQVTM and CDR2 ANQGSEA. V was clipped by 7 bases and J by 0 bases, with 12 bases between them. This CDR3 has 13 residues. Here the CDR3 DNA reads TGCAGCGCCAAGCCTATGTTGAACACTGAAGCTTTCTTT. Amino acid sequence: CSAKPMLNTEAFF.

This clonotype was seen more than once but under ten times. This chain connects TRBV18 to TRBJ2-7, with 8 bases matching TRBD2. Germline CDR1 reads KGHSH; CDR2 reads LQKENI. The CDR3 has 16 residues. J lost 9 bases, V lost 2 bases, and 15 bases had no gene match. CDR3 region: CASSPRRGEKLRPQYF. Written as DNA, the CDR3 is TGTGCCAGCTCACCAAGGCGGGGGGAGAAATTACGACCGCAGTACTTC.

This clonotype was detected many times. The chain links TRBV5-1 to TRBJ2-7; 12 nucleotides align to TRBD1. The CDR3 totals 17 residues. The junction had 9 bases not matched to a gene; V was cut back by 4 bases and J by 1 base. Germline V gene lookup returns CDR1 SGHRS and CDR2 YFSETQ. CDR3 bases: TGCGCCAGCAGCCTTCCCGGGACAGGGGGCTGGTCCTACGAGCAGTACTTC. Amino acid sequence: CASSLPGTGGWSYEQYF.

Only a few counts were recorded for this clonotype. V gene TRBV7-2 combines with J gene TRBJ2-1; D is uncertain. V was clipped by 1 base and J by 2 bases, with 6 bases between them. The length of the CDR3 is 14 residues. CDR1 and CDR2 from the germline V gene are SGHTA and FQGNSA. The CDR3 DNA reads TGTGCCAGCAGCTTAGTTCCAACCTACAATGAGCAGTTCTTC. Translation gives CASSLVPTYNEQFF.

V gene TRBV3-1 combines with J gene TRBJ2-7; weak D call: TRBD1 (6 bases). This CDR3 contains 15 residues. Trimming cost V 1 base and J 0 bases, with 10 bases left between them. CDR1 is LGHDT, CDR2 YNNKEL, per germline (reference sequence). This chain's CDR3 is CASSQAGDLSYEQYF. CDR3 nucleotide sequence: TGTGCCAGCAGCCAAGCAGGGGACCTCTCCTACGAGCAGTACTTC.

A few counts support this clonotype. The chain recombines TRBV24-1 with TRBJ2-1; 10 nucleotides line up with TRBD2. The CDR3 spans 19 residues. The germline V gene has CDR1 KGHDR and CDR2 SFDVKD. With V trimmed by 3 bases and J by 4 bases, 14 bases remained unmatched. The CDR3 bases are TGTGCCACCAGTGATCCGCCACTAGCGGGAATTAGTACATACAATGAGCAGTTCTTC. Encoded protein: CATSDPPLAGISTYNEQFF.

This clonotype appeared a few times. The CDR3, as DNA: TGTGCCAGCAGCTTCGCCTACGGGGTGGACGCCAACACTGAAGCTTTCTTT. The encoded protein is CASSFAYGVDANTEAFF. The V gene is TRBV7-2, the J gene TRBJ1-1; D gene unclear. The length of the CDR3 is 17 residues. Germline V gene sequence: CDR1 SGHTA, CDR2 FQGNSA. The V end lost 3 bases, the J end lost 2 bases, and 19 bases lay between the germline ends. Based on the CDR3 plus reference TRBV7-2 and TRBJ1-1, the full variable domain is GAGVSQSPSNKVTEKGKDVELRCDPISGHTALYWYRQSLGQGLEFLIYFQGNSAPDKSGLPSDRFSAERTGGSVSTLTIQRTQQEDSAVYLCASSFAYGVDANTEAFFGQGTRLTVV.

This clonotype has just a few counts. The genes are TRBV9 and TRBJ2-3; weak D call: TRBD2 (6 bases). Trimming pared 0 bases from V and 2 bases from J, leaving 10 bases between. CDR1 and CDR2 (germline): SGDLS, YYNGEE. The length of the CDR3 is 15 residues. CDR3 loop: CASSVGAGSTDTQYF. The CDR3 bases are TGTGCCAGCAGCGTAGGGGCGGGATCCACAGATACGCAGTATTTT. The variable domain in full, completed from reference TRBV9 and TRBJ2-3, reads DSGVTQTPKHLITATGQRVTLRCSPRSGDLSVYWYQQSLDQGLQFLIQYYNGEERAKGNILERFSAQQFPDLHSELNLSSLELGDSALYFCASSVGAGSTDTQYFGPGTRLTVL.

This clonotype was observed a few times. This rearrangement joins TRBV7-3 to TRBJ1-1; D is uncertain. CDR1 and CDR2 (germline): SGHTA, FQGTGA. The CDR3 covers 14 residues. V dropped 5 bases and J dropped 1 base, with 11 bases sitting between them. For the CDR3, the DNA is TGTGCCAGCAGCCCCTCGATGGAGAACACTGAAGCTTTCTTT. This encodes CASSPSMENTEAFF.

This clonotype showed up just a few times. The DNA for the CDR3 is TGTGCCAGCAGCTGGACAGCGGGGGGGATCACAGATACGCAGTATTTT. Protein sequence: CASSWTAGGITDTQYF. This chain uses TRBV7-8 with TRBJ2-3; 10 bases are shared with TRBD2. V shed 4 bases and J 2 bases; nucleotides not matched to a gene: 6. Germline V CDR1 and CDR2: SGHVS, FQNEAQ. The CDR3 extends over 16 amino acids. Based on the CDR3 plus reference TRBV7-8 and TRBJ2-3, the full variable domain is GAGVSQSPRYKVAKRGQDVALRCDPISGHVSLFWYQQALGQGPEFLTYFQNEAQLDKSGLPSDRFFAERPEGSVSTLKIQRTQQEDSAVYLCASSWTAGGITDTQYFGPGTRLTVL.

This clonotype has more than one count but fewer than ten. The CDR3 sequence: CSARELTSGNTDTQYF. CDR3 DNA: TGCAGTGCTAGGGAGCTGACTAGCGGCAACACAGATACGCAGTATTTT. The chain combines TRBV20-1 with TRBJ2-3; 9 nucleotides match TRBD2. Germline CDR1 and CDR2: DFQATT and SNEGSKA (reference sequence). Trimming removed 3 bases from V and 2 bases from J; junction bases left unmatched: 9. The CDR3 has 16 residues.